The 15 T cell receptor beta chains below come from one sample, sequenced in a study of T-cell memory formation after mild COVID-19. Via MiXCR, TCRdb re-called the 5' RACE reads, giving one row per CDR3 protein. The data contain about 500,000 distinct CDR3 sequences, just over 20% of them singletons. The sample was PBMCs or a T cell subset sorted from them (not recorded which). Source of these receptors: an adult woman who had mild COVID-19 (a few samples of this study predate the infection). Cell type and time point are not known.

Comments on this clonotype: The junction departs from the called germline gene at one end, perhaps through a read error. Written as DNA, the CDR3 is TGTGCTAGCAAGGAGAGCGGGGAAGGGGCGTGCGCCAAAAACATTCAGTACTTC. Its protein product is CASKESGEGACAKNIQYF. The chain combines TRBV7-7 with TRBJ2-4; 7 bases are a match to TRBD2. CDR1 is SSHAT, CDR2 FNYEAQ, per germline (reference sequence). The CDR3 is made up of 18 amino acids.

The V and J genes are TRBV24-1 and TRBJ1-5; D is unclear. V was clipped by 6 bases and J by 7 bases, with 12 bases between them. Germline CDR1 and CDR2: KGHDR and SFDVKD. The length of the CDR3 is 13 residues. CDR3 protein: CATSMAYGQPQHF. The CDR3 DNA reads TGTGCCACCAGTATGGCCTATGGACAGCCCCAGCATTTT.

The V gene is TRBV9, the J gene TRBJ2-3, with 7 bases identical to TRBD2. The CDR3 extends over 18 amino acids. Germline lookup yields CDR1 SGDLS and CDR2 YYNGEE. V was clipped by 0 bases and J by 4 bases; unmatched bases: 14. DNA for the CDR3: TGTGCCAGCAGCGTAGGCTCGGAACTAGCGATGATAGCAGATACGCAGTATTTT. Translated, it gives CASSVGSELAMIADTQYF.

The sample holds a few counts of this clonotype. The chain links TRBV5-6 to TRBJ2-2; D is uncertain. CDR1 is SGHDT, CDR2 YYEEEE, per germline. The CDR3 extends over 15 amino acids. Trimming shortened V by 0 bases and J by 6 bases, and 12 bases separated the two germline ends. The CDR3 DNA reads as TGTGCCAGCAGCTTGGTCAAGCAGTTCTCCGGGGAGCTGTTTTTT. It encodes CASSLVKQFSGELFF.

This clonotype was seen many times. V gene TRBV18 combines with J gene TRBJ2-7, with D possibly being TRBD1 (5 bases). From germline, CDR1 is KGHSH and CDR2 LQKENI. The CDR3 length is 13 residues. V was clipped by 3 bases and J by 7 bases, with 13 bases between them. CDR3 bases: TGTGCCAGCTCACCCTCCGACAGTAGAGAGCAGTACTTC. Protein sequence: CASSPSDSREQYF. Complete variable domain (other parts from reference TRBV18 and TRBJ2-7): NAGVMQNPRHLVRRRGQEARLRCSPMKGHSHVYWYRQLPEEGLKFMVYLQKENIIDESGMPKERFSAEFPKEGPSILRIQQVVRGDSAAYFCASSPSDSREQYFGPGTRLTVT.

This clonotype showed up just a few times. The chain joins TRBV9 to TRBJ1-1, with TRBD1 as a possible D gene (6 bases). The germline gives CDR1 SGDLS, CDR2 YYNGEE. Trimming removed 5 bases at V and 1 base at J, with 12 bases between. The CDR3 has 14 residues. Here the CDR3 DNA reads TGTGCCAGCAGTAGAGGGGGTTCGAACACTGAAGCTTTCTTT. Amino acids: CASSRGGSNTEAFF.

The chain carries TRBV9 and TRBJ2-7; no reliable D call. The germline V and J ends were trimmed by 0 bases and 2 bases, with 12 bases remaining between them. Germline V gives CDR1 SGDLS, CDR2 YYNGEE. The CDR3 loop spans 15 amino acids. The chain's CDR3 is CASSVGAGETYEQYF. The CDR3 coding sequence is TGTGCCAGCAGCGTAGGGGCCGGAGAGACCTACGAGCAGTACTTC.

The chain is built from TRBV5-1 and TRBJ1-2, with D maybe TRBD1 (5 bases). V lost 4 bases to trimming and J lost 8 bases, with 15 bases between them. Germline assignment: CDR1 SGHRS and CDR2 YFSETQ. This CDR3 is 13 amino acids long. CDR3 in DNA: TGCGCCAGCAGCGCCCGGGGACGGGACGGCTACACCTTC. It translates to CASSARGRDGYTF.

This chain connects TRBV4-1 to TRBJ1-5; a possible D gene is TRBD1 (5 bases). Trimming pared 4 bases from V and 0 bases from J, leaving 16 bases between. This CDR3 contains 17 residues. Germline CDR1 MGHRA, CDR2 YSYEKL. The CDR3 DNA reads TGCGCCAGCAGCCCTCCGGGGGAGGAATATAGCAATCAGCCCCAGCATTTT. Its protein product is CASSPPGEEYSNQPQHF.

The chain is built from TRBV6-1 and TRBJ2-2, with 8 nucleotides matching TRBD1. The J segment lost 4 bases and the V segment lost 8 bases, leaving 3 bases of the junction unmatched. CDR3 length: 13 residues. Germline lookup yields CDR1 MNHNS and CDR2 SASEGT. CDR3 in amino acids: CASGDRSTGELFF. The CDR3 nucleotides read TGTGCCAGCGGGGACAGGAGCACCGGGGAGCTGTTTTTT.

CDR3 loop: CASSRIETVDIQYF. CDR3 in DNA: TGTGCCAGCAGCAGGATTGAGACAGTAGACATTCAGTACTTC. This rearrangement joins TRBV7-9 to TRBJ2-4; tentatively, D is TRBD1 (5 bases). The V end lost 5 bases, the J end lost 8 bases, and 16 bases lay between the germline ends. The CDR3 totals 14 residues. Germline CDR1 SEHNR, CDR2 FQNEAQ (reference sequence).

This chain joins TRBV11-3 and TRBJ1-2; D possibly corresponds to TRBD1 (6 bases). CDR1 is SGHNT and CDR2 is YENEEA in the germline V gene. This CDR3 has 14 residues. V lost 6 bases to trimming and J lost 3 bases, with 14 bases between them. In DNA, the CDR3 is TGTGCCAGCAGTCCAGGGGATGGAGACTATGGCTACACCTTC. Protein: CASSPGDGDYGYTF.

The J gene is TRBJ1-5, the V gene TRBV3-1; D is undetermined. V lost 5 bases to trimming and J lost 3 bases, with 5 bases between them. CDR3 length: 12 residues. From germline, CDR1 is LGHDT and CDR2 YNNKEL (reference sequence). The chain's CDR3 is CASSFYNQPQHF. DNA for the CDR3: TGTGCCAGCAGCTTCTACAATCAGCCCCAGCATTTT.

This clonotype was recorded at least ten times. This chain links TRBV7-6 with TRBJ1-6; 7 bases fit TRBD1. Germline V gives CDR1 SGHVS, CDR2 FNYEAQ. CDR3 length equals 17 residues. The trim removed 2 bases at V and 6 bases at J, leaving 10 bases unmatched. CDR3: CASSLIVLDRPNSPLHF. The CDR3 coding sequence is TGTGCCAGCAGCTTAATCGTTCTGGACAGGCCTAATTCACCCCTCCACTTT.

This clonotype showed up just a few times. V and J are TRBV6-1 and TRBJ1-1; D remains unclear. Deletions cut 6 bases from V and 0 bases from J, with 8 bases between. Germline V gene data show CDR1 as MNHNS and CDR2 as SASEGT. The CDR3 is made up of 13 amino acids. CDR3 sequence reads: CASRAGMNTEAFF. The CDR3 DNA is TGTGCCAGCAGGGCAGGCATGAACACTGAAGCTTTCTTT.